The rows below give T cell receptor beta chains drawn from one sample of a study of blood T cell repertoires in COVID-19. TCRdb's table, derived via immunoSEQ multiplex PCR, lists solely in-frame clones and lacks some. The sample shows about 250,000 clones, almost 85% of them seen only once. Sequencing was carried out using PBMCs or T cells enriched from blood (not recorded which). The source is a woman in her 50s with acute COVID-19. The CDR3 runs from the conserved cysteine through the conserved F or W. A D gene is named only where the DNA matches it firmly. Clone size appears in some rows only: once, few, many, or a class for an expanded clone.

V gene	clone size	D gene	J gene	CDR3 protein	CDR3 DNA
TRBV30	NA	NA	TRBJ1-3	CAWSTLLGGGNTIYF	TGTGCCTGGAGTACACTTTTGGGGGGTGGAAACACCATATATTTT
TRBV5-1	NA	NA	TRBJ2-1	CASSLSPSYNEQFF	TGCGCCAGCAGCTTGTCTCCCTCCTACAATGAGCAGTTCTTC
TRBV12-3/TRBV12-4	NA	NA	TRBJ1-1	CATWRRANTEAFF	TGTGCCACCTGGAGGAGGGCGAACACTGAAGCTTTCTTT
TRBV19	once	TRBD2	TRBJ2-5	CASSPQTSGPQETQYF	TGTGCCAGTAGTCCTCAGACTAGCGGGCCCCAAGAGACCCAGTACTTC
TRBV11-3	NA	NA	TRBJ2-7	CASSLGGDTAYEQYF	TGTGCCAGCAGCTTAGGTGGGGACACAGCCTACGAGCAGTACTTC
TRBV7-2	NA	NA	TRBJ1-5	CASSYFDQAHQPQHF	TGTGCCAGCAGCTATTTCGACCAGGCCCATCAGCCCCAGCATTTT
TRBV19	NA	NA	TRBJ2-2	CASNGAGYTGELFF	TGTGCCAGTAATGGGGCGGGGTACACCGGGGAGCTGTTTTTT
TRBV20-1	NA	NA	TRBJ2-1	CSASDSNEQFF	TGCAGTGCTTCCGACTCGAATGAGCAGTTCTTC
TRBV27	NA	NA	TRBJ2-3	CASSLGGRYTDTQYF	TGTGCCAGCAGTTTAGGGGGGAGGTACACAGATACGCAGTATTTT
TRBV7-9	NA	NA	TRBJ1-3	CASSAPPSSGNTIYF	TGTGCCAGCAGCGCCCCCCCGAGCTCTGGAAACACCATATATTTT
TRBV6-2/TRBV6-3	once	NA	TRBJ1-6	CASSFQDYSPLHF	TGTGCCAGCAGTTTTCAGGATTATTCACCCCTCCACTTT
TRBV3-1/TRBV3-2	NA	NA	TRBJ1-2	CASNDYYGYTF	TGTGCCAGTAATGACTACTATGGCTACACCTTC
TRBV4-3	few	NA	TRBJ1-4	CASSPDRAEKLFF	TGCGCCAGCAGCCCAGATAGAGCTGAAAAACTGTTTTTT
TRBV29-1	NA	NA	TRBJ2-7	CSITLRYEQYF	TGCAGCATCACGCTACGCTACGAGCAGTACTTC
TRBV20-1	NA	NA	TRBJ1-1	CSASRTGVTFF	TGCAGTGCTAGTCGCACAGGAGTAACTTTCTTT
TRBV30	NA	NA	TRBJ1-5	CAWSRGGQPQHF	TGTGCCTGGAGTAGGGGGGGTCAGCCCCAGCATTTT
TRBV6-2/TRBV6-3	NA	TRBD2	TRBJ2-2	CASSRLAWGTGELFF	TGTGCCAGCAGCCGACTAGCGTGGGGCACCGGGGAGCTGTTTTTT
TRBV19	NA	NA	TRBJ2-2	CASSMQQANTGELFF	TGTGCCAGTAGTATGCAGCAGGCGAACACCGGGGAGCTGTTTTTT
TRBV7-2	NA	TRBD2	TRBJ2-3	CASSLEGILAGNTDTQYF	TGTGCCAGCAGCTTAGAGGGTATTCTAGCGGGGAACACAGATACGCAGTATTTT
TRBV6-5	NA	NA	TRBJ1-2	CASSPTGRRTGYTF	TGTGCCAGCTCCCCGACAGGCCGCCGCACTGGCTACACCTTC
TRBV9	NA	NA	TRBJ1-1	CASSVAETAEAFF	TGTGCCAGCAGCGTAGCCGAGACAGCTGAAGCTTTCTTT
TRBV3-1/TRBV3-2	NA	NA	TRBJ2-2	CASSQDSPGGHGELFF	TGTGCCAGCAGCCAAGATTCCCCCGGAGGTCACGGGGAGCTGTTTTTT
TRBV30	NA	NA	TRBJ1-6	CAWVQGTANSPLHF	TGTGCCTGGGTGCAGGGCACGGCGAATTCACCCCTCCACTTT